This note documents a single T cell receptor beta chain sequence. Antigen specificity is unknown. TCRdb keeps only in-frame clones here, not all; method: immunoSEQ multiplex PCR. The sample holds approximately 120,000 clones, about 88% seen once. TCRs were sequenced from three patients responding to pembrolizumab. This CDR3 spans 13 amino acids. Trimming removed 6 bases from V and 4 bases from J; junction bases left unmatched: 2. Germline lookup yields CDR1 SNHLY and CDR2 FYNNEI. The entry originates in a study of PD-1 blockade in mismatch repair-deficient tumors. Study as a whole: Patients had some twelve mismatch repair-deficient cancer types, all previously treated and progressing.

Study-wide points: Tumor-resident clones, often undetectable pretreatment in blood, expanded then contracted after pembrolizumab.

The TCR sequence derives from an adult with mismatch repair-deficient cancer. The source was peripheral blood, collected 44 weeks after starting pembrolizumab. The rearrangement joins TRBV2 to TRBJ2-5; 10 nucleotides line up with TRBD1. In nucleotides, the CDR3 is TGTGCCAGCAGACGGGACAGGGGAGAGACCCAGTACTTC. It translates to CASRRDRGETQYF.